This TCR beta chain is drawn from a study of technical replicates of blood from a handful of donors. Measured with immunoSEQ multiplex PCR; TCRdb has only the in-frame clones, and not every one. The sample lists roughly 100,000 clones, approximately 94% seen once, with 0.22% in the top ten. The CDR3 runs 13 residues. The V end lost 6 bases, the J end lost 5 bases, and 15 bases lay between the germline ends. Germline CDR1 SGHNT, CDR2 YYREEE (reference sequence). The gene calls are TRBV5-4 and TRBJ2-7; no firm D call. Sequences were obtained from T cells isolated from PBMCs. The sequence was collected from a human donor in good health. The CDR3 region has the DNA TGTGCCAGCAATCAAAGCCCCCCCCACGAGCAGTACTTC. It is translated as CASNQSPPHEQYF.